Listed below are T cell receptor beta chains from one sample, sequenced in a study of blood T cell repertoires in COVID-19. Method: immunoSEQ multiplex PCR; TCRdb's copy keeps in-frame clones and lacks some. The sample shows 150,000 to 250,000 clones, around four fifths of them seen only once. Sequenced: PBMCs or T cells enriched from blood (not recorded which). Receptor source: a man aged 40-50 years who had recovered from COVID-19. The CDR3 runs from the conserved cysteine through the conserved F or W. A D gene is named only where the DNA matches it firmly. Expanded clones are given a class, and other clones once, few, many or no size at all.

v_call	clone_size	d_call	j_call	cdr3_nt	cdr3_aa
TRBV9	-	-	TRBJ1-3	TGTGCCAGCAGCGTAGGGGGCGGCAGGGTCTCTGGAAACACCATATATTTT	CASSVGGGRVSGNTIYF
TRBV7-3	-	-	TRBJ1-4	TGTGCCAGCAGCCCTGGGGGAGGGATCAACGAAAAACTGTTTTTT	CASSPGGGINEKLFF
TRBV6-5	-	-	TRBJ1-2	TGTGCCAGCAGTTACCAGGGTAGTTATGGCTACACCTTC	CASSYQGSYGYTF
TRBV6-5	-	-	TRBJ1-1	TGTGCCAGCAGTTACTCGTGGAGGGGAGCTGAAGCTTTCTTT	CASSYSWRGAEAFF
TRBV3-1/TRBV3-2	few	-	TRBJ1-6	TGTGCCAGCAGCCAATCAGGGAATAATTCACCCCTCCACTTT	CASSQSGNNSPLHF
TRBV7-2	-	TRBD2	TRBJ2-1	TGTGCCAGCAGCAAGGGACTAGCGGTCTTGGTCTACAATGAGCAGTTCTTC	CASSKGLAVLVYNEQFF
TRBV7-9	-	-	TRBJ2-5	TGTGCCAGCAGCCCCCAAGCAGCGGCGGAGACCCAGTACTTC	CASSPQAAAETQYF
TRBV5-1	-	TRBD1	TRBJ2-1	TGCGCCAGCAGCTTGGGCGCGGGACAGGCTTACAATGAGCAGTTCTTC	CASSLGAGQAYNEQFF
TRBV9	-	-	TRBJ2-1	TGTGCCAGCAGCGCCCACCTGAGCTCCTACAATGAGCAGTTCTTC	CASSAHLSSYNEQFF
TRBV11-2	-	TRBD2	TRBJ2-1	TGTGCCAGCAGGCCGACGGGACTAGCGGGGATCAATGAGCAGTTCTTC	CASRPTGLAGINEQFF
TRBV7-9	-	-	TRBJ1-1	TGTGCCAGCAGCTTAAATCCGGCGGGGGCTGAAGCTTTCTTT	CASSLNPAGAEAFF
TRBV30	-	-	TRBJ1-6	TGTGCCTGGGCGGGACACCGTAATTCACCCCTCCACTTT	CAWAGHRNSPLHF
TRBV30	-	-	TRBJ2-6	TGTGCCTGGGCCACCTACTCTGGGGCCAACGTCCTGACTTTC	CAWATYSGANVLTF
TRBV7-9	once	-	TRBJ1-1	TGTGCCAGCAGCTTGACAGTCACTGAAGCTTTCTTT	CASSLTVTEAFF
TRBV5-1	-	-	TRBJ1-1	TGCGCCAGCAGCTTGTGGGGGGTTAACACTGAAGCTTTCTTT	CASSLWGVNTEAFF
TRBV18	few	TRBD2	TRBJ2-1	TGTGCCAGCTCACCACGGATCGGTAGCGGGAGATCTTACAATGAGCAGTTCTTC	CASSPRIGSGRSYNEQFF
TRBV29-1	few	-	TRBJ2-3	TGCAGCGTGGCCCGGACGGGCGGGAATACGCAGTATTTT	CSVARTGGNTQYF
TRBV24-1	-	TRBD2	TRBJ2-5	TGTGCCACCAGTGGTAGCGGGGGGGCTCAAGAGACCCAGTACTTC	CATSGSGGAQETQYF
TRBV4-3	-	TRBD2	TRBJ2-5	TGCGCCAGCAGCCAAGACTGGGGGGGACTACCCCAAGAGACCCAGTACTTC	CASSQDWGGLPQETQYF
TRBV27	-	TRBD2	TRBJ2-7	TGTGCCAGCAGTTTATTTCGGGAGGACCACGAGCAGTACTTC	CASSLFREDHEQYF
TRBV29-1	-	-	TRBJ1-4	TGCAGCGTTGAAGAGCGGGGAGGCGAAAAACTGTTTTTT	CSVEERGGEKLFF
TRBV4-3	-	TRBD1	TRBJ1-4	TGCGCCAGCAGCCAAGTCGAGACAGGGGCTGAAAAACTGTTTTTT	CASSQVETGAEKLFF
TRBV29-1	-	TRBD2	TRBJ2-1	TGCAGCGTCCGAGGGGGACTAGCGGGACTTGAGCAGTTCTTC	CSVRGGLAGLEQFF
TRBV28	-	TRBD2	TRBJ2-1	TGTGCCAGCAGTTTGGGGGCTAGCGGGAGCACCTACAATGAGCAGTTCTTC	CASSLGASGSTYNEQFF
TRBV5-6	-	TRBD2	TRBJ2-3	TGTGCCAGCAGCAAAGCGGGAGTCACAGATACGCAGTATTTT	CASSKAGVTDTQYF
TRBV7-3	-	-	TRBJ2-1	TGTGCCAGCGGGAAAACAGGGTATGAGCAGTTCTTC	CASGKTGYEQFF
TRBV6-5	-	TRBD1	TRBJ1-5	TGTGCCAGCAGTTCTCAGGGGGATCAGCCCCAGCATTTT	CASSSQGDQPQHF
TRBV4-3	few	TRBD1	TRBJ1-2	TGCGCCAGCAGCCAAGGTTATTTCTGGGACAGGGGGGAGAGTGGCTACACCTTC	CASSQGYFWDRGESGYTF
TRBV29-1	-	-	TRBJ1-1	TGCAGCGTAGAGGGAATGGACACTGAAGCTTTCTTT	CSVEGMDTEAFF
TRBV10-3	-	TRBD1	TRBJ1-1	TGTGCCACGACAGGGATAGGCGCTGAAGCTTTCTTT	CATTGIGAEAFF
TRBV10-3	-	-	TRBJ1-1	TGTGCCATCACCCAGACGCAGGACACTGAAGCTTTCTTT	CAITQTQDTEAFF
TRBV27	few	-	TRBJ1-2	TGTGCCAGCCGAGACACCATCTATGGCTACACCTTC	CASRDTIYGYTF
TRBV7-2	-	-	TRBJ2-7	TGTGCCAGCAGCTTCCCGGGACATCTCTACGAGCAGTACTTC	CASSFPGHLYEQYF
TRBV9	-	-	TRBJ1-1	TGTGTCAGCAGCCCCCGTGCGGCCTTGAACACTGAAGCTTTCTTT	CVSSPRAALNTEAFF
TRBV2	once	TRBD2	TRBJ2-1	TGTGCCAGCATTTGGGAACTAGCGGGAGTCTACAATGAGCAGTTCTTC	CASIWELAGVYNEQFF
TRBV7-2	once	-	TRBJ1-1	TGTGCCAGCAGCTTAGTTACCAGGGAAGCTTTCTTT	CASSLVTREAFF
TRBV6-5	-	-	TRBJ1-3	TGTGCCAGCAGTTACACTGACAGTACGGGAAACACCATATATTTT	CASSYTDSTGNTIYF
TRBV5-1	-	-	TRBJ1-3	TGCGCCAGCAGCCGGGACATCGGAAACACCATATATTTT	CASSRDIGNTIYF
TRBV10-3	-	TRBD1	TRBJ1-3	TGTGCCACCGGACAGGGGGCGGGGAACACCATATATTTT	CATGQGAGNTIYF
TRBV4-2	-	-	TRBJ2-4	TGTGCCAGCAGCCAAGCCCTCCGAGGTAGCGGCCTAGCCAAAAACATTCAGTACTTC	CASSQALRGSGLAKNIQYF
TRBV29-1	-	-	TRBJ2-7	TGCAGCGTGGGACAACTCCTAGAGCAGTACTTC	CSVGQLLEQYF
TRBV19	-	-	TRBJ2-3	TGTGCCAGTAGCCTCCTCAGGGATACGCAGTATTTT	CASSLLRDTQYF
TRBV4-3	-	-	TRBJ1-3	TGCGCCAGCAGCCAAGGTGGAGATGGAAACACCATATATTTT	CASSQGGDGNTIYF
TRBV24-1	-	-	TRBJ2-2	TGTGCCACCAGTGATCCTGGACGGGAGAACACCGGGGAGCTGTTTTTT	CATSDPGRENTGELFF
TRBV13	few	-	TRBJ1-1	TGTGCCAGCAGCTTGGCCATCAGTGTTGAAGCTTTCTTT	CASSLAISVEAFF
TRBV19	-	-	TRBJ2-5	TGTGCCAGTAGTCTCACGACAGAAGAGACCCAGTACTTC	CASSLTTEETQYF
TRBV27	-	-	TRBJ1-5	TGTGCCAGCAGTTTGGACAGCGATCAGCCCCAGCATTTT	CASSLDSDQPQHF
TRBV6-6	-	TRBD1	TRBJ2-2	TGTGCCAGCAGTTACATAGGTACAGGGGGCGCCGGGGAGCTGTTTTTT	CASSYIGTGGAGELFF
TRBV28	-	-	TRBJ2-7	TGTGCCAGCAGGTCCGGGTCCTACGAGCAGTACTTC	CASRSGSYEQYF
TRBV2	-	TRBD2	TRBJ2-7	TGTGCCAGCAGGGGGACTAGCAACTCCTACGAGCAGTACTTC	CASRGTSNSYEQYF
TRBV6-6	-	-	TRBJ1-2	TGTGCCAGCAGTCCGTGGGAGGCTTACGGCTACACCTTC	CASSPWEAYGYTF
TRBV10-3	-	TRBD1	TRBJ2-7	TGTGCCATCAGTGAGCTGACAGGGCCGGGGTACGAGCAGTACTTC	CAISELTGPGYEQYF
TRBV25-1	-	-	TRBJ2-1	TGTGCCAGCAGTGAATGGGAATTAGGGGGCTCCTACAATGAGCAGTTCTTC	CASSEWELGGSYNEQFF
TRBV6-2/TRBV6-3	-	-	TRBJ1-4	TGTGCCAGCAGTCAAGTCGGGGTTCGGGAAAAACTGTTTTTT	CASSQVGVREKLFF
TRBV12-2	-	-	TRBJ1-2	TGTGCAAGTCGCTTAGTTAAAAGTACGGCACCTACGGGGGGCGGCTACACCTTC	CASRLVKSTAPTGGGYTF
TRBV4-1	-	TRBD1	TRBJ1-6	TGCGCCAGCAGCCAAGTTGGCAGGGGGGCTAACTCCCTCCACTTT	CASSQVGRGANSLHF
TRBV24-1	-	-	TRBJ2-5	TGTGCCACCAGTGATCCTGCGGGCCACTTTAAAGAGACCCAGTACTTC	CATSDPAGHFKETQYF
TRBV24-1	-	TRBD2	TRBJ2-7	TGTGCCACCAGTACTTCCCGGGGGGGAGGCTACGAGCAGTACTTC	CATSTSRGGGYEQYF
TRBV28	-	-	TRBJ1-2	TGTGCCAGCAGCCAGATAACAGGGTTGTACGGCTACACCTTC	CASSQITGLYGYTF
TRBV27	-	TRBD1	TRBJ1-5	TGTGCCAGCAGTACAGACAGGGGAACTCAGCCCCAGCATTTT	CASSTDRGTQPQHF